This T cell receptor beta chain was recovered during a study of spatial heterogeneity in lung cancer. As for the study in general: Among detected sequences, beta-chain ones consistently exceeded alpha-chain ones in number. Study conclusions and caveats: Mutation counts in tumors were tracked by counts of expanded intratumoral alpha and beta TCRs. When ubiquitous and regional expanded TCRs were counted, their numbers tracked ubiquitous and regional nonsynonymous mutations, respectively.

Documented time point: sample taken at primary tumor resection. From tumor, nontumor lung or frozen PBMC, whole RNA was taken unsorted for sequencing. In this sample, this clonotype turned up many times. Its specificity is not known. Every molecule of TCR cDNA had its own unique molecular identifier. TCRdb ran MiXCR on the 5' RACE reads and lists one entry per CDR3 protein. This repertoire shows around 21,000 distinct CDR3 sequences, around 2.8% found once; its top ten account for just under 8%. The CDR3 totals 16 residues. Looked up from germline, CDR1 is SGHDN and CDR2 is FVKESK. The germline V and J ends were trimmed by 4 bases and 4 bases, with 16 bases remaining between them.

The sequencing here drew on lung tumor tissue, taken at surgery. The chain couples TRBV14 to TRBJ2-2; TRBD2 might be the D (5 bases). This clonotype originated in a male donor with early-stage non-small cell lung cancer. The CDR3 protein is CASSPGGLRLTGELFF. The CDR3 DNA reads TGTGCCAGCAGCCCCGGCGGGCTGCGGCTCACCGGGGAGCTGTTTTTT. The whole variable domain, remainder taken from reference TRBV14 and TRBJ2-2, is EAGVTQFPSHSVIEKGQTVTLRCDPISGHDNLYWYRRVMGKEIKFLLHFVKESKQDESGMPNNRFLAERTGGTYSTLKVQPAELEDSGVYFCASSPGGLRLTGELFFGEGSRLTVL.